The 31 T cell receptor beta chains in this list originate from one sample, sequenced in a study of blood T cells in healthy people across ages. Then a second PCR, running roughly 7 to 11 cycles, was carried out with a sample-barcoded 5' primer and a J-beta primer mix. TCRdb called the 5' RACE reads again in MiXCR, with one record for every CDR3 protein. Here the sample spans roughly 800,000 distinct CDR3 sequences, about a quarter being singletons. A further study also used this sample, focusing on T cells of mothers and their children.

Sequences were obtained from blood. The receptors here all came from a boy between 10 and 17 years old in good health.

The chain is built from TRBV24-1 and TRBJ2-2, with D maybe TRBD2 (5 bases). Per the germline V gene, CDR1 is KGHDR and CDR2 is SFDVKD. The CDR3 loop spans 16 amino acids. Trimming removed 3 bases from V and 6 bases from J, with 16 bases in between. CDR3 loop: CATSDPRGSWAGELFF. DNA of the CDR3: TGTGCCACCAGTGATCCCCGGGGTAGCTGGGCCGGGGAGCTGTTTTTT.

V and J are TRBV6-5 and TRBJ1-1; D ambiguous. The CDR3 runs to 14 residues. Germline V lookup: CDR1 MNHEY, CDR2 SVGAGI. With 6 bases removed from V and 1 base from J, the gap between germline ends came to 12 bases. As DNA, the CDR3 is TGTGCCAGCAGCTCCCTGGGCCGGAACACTGAAGCTTTCTTT. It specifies CASSSLGRNTEAFF.

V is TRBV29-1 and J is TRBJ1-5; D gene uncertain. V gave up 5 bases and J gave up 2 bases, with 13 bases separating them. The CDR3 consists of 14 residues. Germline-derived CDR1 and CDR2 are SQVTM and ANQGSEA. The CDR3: CSVLSTSGNQPQHF. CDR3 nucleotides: TGCAGCGTTCTCTCAACCTCGGGCAATCAGCCCCAGCATTTT.

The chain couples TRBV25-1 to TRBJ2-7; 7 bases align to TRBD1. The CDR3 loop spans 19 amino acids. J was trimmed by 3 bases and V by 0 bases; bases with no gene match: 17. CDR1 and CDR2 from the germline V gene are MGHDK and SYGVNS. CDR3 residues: CASSEYHIIRDSEVYEQYF. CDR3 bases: TGTGCCAGCAGTGAATATCATATTATCAGGGACAGTGAAGTCTACGAGCAGTACTTC.

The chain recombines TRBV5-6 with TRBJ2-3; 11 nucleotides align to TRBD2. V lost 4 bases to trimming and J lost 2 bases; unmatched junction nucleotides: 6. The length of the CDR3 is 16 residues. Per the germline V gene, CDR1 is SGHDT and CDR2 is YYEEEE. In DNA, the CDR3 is TGTGCCAGCAGCATGGGACTAGCGGACATCACAGATACGCAGTATTTT. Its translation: CASSMGLADITDTQYF.

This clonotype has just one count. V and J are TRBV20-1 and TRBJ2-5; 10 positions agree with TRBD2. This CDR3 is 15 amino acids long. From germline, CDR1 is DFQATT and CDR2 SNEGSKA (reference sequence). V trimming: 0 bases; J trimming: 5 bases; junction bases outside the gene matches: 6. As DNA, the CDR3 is TGCAGTGCTAGAGATACTAGCGGGGACCTGGAGACCCAGTACTTC. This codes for CSARDTSGDLETQYF.

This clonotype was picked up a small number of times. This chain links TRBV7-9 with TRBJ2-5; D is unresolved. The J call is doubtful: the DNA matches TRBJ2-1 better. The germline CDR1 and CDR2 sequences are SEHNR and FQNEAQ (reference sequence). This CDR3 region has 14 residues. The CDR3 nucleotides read TGTGCCAGCAGCTTAGAATTGGCGGTCGGTGAGCAGTTCTTC. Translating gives CASSLELAVGEQFF.

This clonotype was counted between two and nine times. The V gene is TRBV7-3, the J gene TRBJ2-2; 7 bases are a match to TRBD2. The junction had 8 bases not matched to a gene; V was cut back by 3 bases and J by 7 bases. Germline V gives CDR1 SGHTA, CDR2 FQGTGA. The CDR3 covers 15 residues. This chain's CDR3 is CASSLRRGGIGELFF. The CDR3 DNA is TGTGCCAGCAGCTTGAGGCGGGGAGGGATCGGGGAGCTGTTTTTT.

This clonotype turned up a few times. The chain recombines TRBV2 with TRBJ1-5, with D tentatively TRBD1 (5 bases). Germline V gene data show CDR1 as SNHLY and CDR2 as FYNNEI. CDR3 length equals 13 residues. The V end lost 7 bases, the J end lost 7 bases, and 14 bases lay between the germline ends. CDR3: CASMSKRGQPQHF. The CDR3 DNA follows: TGTGCCAGCATGAGCAAAAGGGGCCAGCCCCAGCATTTT.

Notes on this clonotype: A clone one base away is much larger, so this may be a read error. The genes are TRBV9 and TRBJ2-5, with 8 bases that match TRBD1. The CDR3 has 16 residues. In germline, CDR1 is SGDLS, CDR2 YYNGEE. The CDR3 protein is CASSPHEGQDRETRYF. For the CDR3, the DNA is TGTGCCAGCAGCCCCCACGAGGGACAGGACAGAGAGACCCGGTACTTC.

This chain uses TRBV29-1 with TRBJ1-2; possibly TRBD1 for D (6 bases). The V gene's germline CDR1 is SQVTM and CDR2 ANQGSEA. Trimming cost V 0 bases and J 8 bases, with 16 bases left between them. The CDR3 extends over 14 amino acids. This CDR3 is CSVEDHRALRGYTF. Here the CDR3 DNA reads TGCAGCGTTGAAGACCACAGGGCATTGAGGGGCTACACCTTC.

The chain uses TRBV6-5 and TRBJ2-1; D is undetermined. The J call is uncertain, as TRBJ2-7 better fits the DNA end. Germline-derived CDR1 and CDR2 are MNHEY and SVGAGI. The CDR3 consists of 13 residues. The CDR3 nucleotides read TGTGCCAGCAGCTCTGGGCCCTACTACGAGCAGTACTTC. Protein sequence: CASSSGPYYEQYF.

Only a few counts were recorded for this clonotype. In nucleotides, the CDR3 is TGTGCCAGCAGCTCATTTTTACAGGCAGGATACAATGAGCAGTTCTTC. Encoded protein: CASSSFLQAGYNEQFF. The chain is built from TRBV5-4 and TRBJ2-1, with a possible D match to TRBD1 (5 bases). The CDR3 extends over 16 amino acids. In germline, CDR1 is SGHNT, CDR2 YYREEE (reference sequence). V gave up 3 bases and J gave up 4 bases, with 17 bases separating them. Complete variable domain (other parts from reference TRBV5-4 and TRBJ2-1): ETGVTQSPTHLIKTRGQQVTLRCSSQSGHNTVSWYQQALGQGPQFIFQYYREEENGRGNFPPRFSGLQFPNYSSELNVNALELDDSALYLCASSSFLQAGYNEQFFGPGTRLTVL.

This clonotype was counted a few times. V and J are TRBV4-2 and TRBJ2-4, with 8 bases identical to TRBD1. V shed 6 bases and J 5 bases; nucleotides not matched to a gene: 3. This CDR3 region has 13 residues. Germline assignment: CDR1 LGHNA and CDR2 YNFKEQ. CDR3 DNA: TGTGCCAGCAGAGGACAGGGTGAAAACATTCAGTACTTC. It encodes CASRGQGENIQYF.

CDR3 in amino acids: CASSRGPFYSNQPQHF. The CDR3 bases are TGCGCCAGCAGCCGAGGGCCGTTCTATAGCAATCAGCCCCAGCATTTT. J is TRBJ1-5 and V is TRBV4-1; D is unresolved. Trimming cost V 4 bases and J 0 bases, with 13 bases left between them. Germline CDR1 reads MGHRA; CDR2 reads YSYEKL. This CDR3 contains 16 residues.

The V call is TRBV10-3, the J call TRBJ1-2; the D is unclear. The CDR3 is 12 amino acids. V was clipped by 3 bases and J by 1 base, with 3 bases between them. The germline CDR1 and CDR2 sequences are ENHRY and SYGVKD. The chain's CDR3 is CAISDSNYGYTF. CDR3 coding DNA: TGTGCCATCAGTGACAGTAACTATGGCTACACCTTC.

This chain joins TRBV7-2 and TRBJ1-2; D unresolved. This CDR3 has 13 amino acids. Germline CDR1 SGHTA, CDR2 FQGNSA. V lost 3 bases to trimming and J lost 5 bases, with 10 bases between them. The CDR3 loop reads CASSLRGLYGYTF. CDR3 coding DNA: TGTGCCAGCAGCTTGAGAGGGTTATATGGCTACACCTTC.

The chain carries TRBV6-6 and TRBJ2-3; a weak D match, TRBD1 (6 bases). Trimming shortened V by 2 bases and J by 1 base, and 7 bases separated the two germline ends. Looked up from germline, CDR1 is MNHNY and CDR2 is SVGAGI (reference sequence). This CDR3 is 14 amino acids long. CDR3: CASSYAGGTDTQYF. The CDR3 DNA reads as TGTGCCAGCAGTTACGCAGGGGGCACAGATACGCAGTATTTT.

The CDR3 spells CASSVRVTGELFF. DNA of the CDR3: TGTGCCAGCAGCGTACGGGTAACCGGGGAGCTGTTTTTT. The rearrangement uses TRBV9 and TRBJ2-2; no firm D call. Between the trimmed V and J ends, which lost 1 base and 5 bases, there was a span of 6 bases. This CDR3 is built from 13 residues. Germline values: CDR1 SGDLS, CDR2 YYNGEE.

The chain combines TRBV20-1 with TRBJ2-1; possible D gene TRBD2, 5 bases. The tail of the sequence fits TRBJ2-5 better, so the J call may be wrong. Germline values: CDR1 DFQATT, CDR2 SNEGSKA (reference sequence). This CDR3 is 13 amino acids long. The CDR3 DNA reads TGCAGTGCTAAAAGGAGAGGGCAAGAGACCCAGTACTTC. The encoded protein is CSAKRRGQETQYF.

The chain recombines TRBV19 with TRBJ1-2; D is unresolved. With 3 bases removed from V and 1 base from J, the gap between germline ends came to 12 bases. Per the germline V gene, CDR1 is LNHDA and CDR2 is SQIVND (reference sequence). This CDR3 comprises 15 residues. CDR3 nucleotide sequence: TGTGCCAGTAGTATTGTACCGGGAATTAACTATGGCTACACCTTC. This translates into CASSIVPGINYGYTF.

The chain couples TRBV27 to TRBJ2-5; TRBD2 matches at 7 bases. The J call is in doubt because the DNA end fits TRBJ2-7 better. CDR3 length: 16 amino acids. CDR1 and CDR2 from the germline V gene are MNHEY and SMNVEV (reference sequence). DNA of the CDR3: TGTGCCAGCAGTTTTGCGGGCGGGAGCGGATACTACGAGCAGTACTTC. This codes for CASSFAGGSGYYEQYF.

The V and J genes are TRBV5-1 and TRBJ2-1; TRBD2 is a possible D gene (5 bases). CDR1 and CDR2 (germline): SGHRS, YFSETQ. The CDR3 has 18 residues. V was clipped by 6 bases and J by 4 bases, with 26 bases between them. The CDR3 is CASKKRVDVDLGYNEQFF. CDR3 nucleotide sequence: TGCGCCAGCAAAAAAAGAGTTGATGTGGACTTGGGATACAATGAGCAGTTCTTC.

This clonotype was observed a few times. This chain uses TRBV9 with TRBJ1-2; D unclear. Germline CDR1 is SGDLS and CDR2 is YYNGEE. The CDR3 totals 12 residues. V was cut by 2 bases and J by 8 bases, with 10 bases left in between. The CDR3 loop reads CASSVRTGGYTF. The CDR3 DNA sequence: TGTGCCAGCAGCGTTCGGACGGGAGGCTACACCTTC.

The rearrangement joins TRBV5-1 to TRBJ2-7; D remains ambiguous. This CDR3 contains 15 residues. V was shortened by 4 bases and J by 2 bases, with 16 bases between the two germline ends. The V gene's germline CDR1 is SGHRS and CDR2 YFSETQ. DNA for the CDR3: TGCGCCAGCAGCCCTAGGACGGCGGAGACCTACGAGCAGTACTTC. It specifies CASSPRTAETYEQYF.

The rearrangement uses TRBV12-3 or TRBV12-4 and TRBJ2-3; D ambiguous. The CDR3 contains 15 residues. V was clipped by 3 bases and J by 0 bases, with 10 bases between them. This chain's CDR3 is CASSLRLPSTDTQYF. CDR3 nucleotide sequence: TGTGCCAGCAGTTTGCGGCTGCCTAGCACAGATACGCAGTATTTT.

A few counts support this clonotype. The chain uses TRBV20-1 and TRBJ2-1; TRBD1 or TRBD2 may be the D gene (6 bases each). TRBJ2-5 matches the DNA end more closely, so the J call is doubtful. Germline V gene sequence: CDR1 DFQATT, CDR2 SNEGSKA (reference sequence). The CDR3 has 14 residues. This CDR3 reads CSAPQPGGGKTQYF. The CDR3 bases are TGCAGTGCTCCCCAACCCGGGGGCGGAAAAACCCAGTACTTC.

CDR3 in amino acids: CASSYIDEQYF. The DNA for the CDR3 is TGTGCCAGCAGTTACATTGACGAGCAGTACTTC. The chain carries TRBV6-6 and TRBJ2-7; D remains unclear. The CDR3 has 11 amino acids. V lost 2 bases, J lost 5 bases, and 4 bases lay in between. CDR1 MNHNY and CDR2 SVGAGI come from the germline V gene (reference sequence).

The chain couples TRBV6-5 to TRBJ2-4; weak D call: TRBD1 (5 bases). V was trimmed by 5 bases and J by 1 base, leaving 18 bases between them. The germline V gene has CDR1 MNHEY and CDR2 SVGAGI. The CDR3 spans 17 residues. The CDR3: CASSPWAGNVAKNIQYF. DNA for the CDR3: TGTGCCAGCAGTCCCTGGGCAGGGAATGTCGCCAAAAACATTCAGTACTTC.

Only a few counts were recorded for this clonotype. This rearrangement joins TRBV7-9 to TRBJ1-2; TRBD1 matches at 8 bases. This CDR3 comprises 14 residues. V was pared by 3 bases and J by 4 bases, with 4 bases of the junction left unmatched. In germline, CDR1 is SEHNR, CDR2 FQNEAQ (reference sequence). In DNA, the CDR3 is TGTGCCAGCAGCTTTGCAGGGGGCCGCTATGGCTACACCTTC. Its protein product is CASSFAGGRYGYTF.

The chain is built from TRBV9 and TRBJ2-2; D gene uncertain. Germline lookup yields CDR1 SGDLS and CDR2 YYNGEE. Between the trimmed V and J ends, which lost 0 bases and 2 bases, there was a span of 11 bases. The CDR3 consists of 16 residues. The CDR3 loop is CASSVATSANTGELFF. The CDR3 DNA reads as TGTGCCAGCAGCGTAGCTACCTCAGCCAACACCGGGGAGCTGTTTTTT.